The sequence of this T cell receptor (beta chain) was determined in a study of cytomegalovirus exposure and HLA in healthy donors. The primer mix had 60 Vbeta and 13 Jbeta primers. Produced via immunoSEQ multiplex PCR; TCRdb's table is partial and in-frame only. The sample has roughly 100,000 clones, roughly 74% seen once; the top ten hold about 1.9%. Unrecorded immune exposures were likely, despite nominal health at sampling. The J segment lost 7 bases and the V segment lost 3 bases, leaving 4 bases of the junction unmatched. Germline CDR1 SGHRS, CDR2 YFSETQ. CDR3 size: 15 residues. This rearrangement joins TRBV5-1 to TRBJ1-4; TRBD1 matches at 12 bases. The sequence derives from a woman aged 40 to 50 in good health and CMV-seronegative. The sequencing input was PBMCs. CDR3 nucleotide sequence: TGCGCCAGCAGCTCGGGACAGGGGGCTTTTGAAAAACTGTTTTTT. Its protein is CASSSGQGAFEKLFF.